This T cell receptor (beta chain) stems from a study of Graves' ophthalmopathy and Graves' hyperthyroidism. For the study at large: The blood sample was drawn at first diagnosis and before any treatment.

The CDR3 runs 16 residues. Germline CDR1 and CDR2: SGHTA and FQGNSA. This clonotype occurred a few times. A read error may produce the germline difference seen at one junction end. Exclusion criteria comprised other autoimmune diseases, uncontrolled infections, pregnancy or lactation in patients. Clinical symptoms, serum thyroxine, TRAb, thyroid ultrasound and orbital computed tomography were relied on for diagnosis. Amplifying from RNA transcripts, the study obtained TCR beta CDR3 regions. First-round RT-PCR used HTBI primers; second-round multiplex PCR followed. Using its own MiXCR run on the multiplex PCR reads, TCRdb lists one record per CDR3 protein. The sample shows 500,000 to 800,000 distinct CDR3 sequences, over 40% of them seen only once.

The chain combines TRBV7-2 with TRBJ2-7; the D is unclear. The sample consisted of peripheral blood. The sequence derives from an adult man with Graves' ophthalmopathy. The CDR3: CASSQEPGNLFYEQYF. The CDR3 coding sequence is TGCGCCAGCAGCCAAGAACCAGGTAACTTGTTCTACGAGCAGTACTTC.